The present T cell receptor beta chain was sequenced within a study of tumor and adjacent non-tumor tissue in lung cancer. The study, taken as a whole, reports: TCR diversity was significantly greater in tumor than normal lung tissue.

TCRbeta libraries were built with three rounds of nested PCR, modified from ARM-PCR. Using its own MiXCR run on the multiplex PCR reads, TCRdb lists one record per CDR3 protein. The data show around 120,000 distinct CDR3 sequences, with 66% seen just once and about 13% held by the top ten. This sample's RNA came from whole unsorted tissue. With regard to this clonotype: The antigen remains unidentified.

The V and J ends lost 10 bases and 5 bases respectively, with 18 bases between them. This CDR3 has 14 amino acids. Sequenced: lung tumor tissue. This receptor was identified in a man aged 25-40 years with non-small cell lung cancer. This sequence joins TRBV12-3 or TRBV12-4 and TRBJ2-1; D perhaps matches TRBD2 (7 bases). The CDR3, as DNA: TGTGCCATCATGAGGGGGGGACAAAACAATGAGCAGTTCTTC. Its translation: CAIMRGGQNNEQFF.